This T cell receptor beta chain was profiled in a study of graft-versus-host responses after intestinal transplantation. Study details: Isolated intestinal, liver-intestinal, or multivisceral transplants had been given to the recipients. Anti-thymocyte globulin induction preceded two to four years of tacrolimus and steroid maintenance in all recipients. Overall study findings and caveats: Recipient marrow harbored GvH clones, some of which surfaced first in ileum or blood. Early declines in HvG clones that occurred post-transplant were associated with peak circulating GvH clone levels.

Details on this clone: What it binds is not known.

Generated by immunoSEQ multiplex PCR, the TCRdb table keeps only in-frame clones and is missing some. The sample contains around 70,000 clones, roughly 90% of which appear only once. Trimming took 2 bases from V and 6 from J; bases not matched to a gene: 4. There are 14 residues in the CDR3. Germline loops: CDR1 SGHAT, CDR2 FQNNGV. The sequence was obtained from a human donor who received an intestinal transplant. Sequences were derived from unstimulated CD8+ T cells sorted from spleen or lymph node cells, sampled before intestinal transplant. The rearrangement joins TRBV11-2 to TRBJ2-1, with 7 bases lining up with TRBD2. CDR3 bases: TGTGCCAGCAGCTTAAGGACTAGGATCAATGAGCAGTTCTTC. Its protein is CASSLRTRINEQFF.